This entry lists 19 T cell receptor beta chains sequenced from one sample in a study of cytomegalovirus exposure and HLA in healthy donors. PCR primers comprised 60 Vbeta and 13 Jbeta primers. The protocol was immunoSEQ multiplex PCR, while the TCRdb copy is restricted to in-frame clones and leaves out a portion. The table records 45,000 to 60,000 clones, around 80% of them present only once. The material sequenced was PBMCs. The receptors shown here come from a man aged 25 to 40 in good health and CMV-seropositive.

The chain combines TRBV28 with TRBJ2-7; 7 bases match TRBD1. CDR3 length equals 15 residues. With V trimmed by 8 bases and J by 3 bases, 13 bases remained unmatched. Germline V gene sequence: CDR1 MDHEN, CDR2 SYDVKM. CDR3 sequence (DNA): TGTGCCAGCGGTAAACCCGGGACAGCAATCTACGAGCAGTACTTC. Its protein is CASGKPGTAIYEQYF.

The CDR3 DNA is TGTGCCAGTTCGGGACAGGGGGCCACTGAAGCTTTCTTT. Protein sequence: CASSGQGATEAFF. The genes are TRBV19 and TRBJ1-1; TRBD1 matches at 12 bases. CDR1 is LNHDA and CDR2 is SQIVND in the germline V gene (reference sequence). The CDR3 consists of 13 residues. The V gene end was trimmed by 8 bases and the J gene end by 4 bases; junction bases not matched to a gene: 2.

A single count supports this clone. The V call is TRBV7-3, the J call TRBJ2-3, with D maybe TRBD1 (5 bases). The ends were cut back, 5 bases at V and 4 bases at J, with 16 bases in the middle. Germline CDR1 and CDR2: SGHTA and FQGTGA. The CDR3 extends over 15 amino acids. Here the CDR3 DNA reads TGTGCCAGCAGCCTGGGTCAGGGTTTTGCAGATACGCAGTATTTT. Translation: CASSLGQGFADTQYF.

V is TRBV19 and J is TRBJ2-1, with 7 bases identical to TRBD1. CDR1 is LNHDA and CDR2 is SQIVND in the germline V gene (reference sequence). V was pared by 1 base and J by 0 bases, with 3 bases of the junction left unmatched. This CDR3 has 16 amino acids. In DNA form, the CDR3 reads TGTGCCAGTAGTATAGGAGGGGACAGCTCCTACAATGAGCAGTTCTTC. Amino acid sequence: CASSIGGDSSYNEQFF.

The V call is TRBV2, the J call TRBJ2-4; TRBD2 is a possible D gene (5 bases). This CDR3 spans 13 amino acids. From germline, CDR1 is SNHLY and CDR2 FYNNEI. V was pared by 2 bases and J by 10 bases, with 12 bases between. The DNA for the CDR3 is TGTGCCAGCAGTGAATCGGGGTATGGGATTCAGTACTTC. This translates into CASSESGYGIQYF.

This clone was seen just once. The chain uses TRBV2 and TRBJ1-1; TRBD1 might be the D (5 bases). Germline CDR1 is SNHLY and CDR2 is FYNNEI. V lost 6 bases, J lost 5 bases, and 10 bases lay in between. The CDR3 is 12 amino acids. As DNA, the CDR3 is TGTGCCAGCAGGGGGGGAGAAACTGAAGCTTTCTTT. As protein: CASRGGETEAFF.

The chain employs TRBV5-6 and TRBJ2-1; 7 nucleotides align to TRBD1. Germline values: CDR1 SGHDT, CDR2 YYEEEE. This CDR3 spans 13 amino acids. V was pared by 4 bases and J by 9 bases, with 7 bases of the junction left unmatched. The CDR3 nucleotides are TGTGCCAGCAGCCAGGGACAGATCATTGAGCAGTTCTTC. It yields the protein CASSQGQIIEQFF.

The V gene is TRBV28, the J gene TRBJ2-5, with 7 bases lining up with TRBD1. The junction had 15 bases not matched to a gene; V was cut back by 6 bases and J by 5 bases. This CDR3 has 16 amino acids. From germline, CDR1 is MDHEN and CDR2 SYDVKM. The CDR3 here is CASRIGTANFEETQYF. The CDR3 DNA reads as TGTGCCAGCAGGATCGGGACAGCCAATTTCGAGGAGACCCAGTACTTC.

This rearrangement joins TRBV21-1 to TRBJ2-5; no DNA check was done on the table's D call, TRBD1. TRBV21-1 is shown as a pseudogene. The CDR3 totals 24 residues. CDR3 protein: CASSKVFFTWATKLTGTGRGTQYF. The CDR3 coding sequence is TGTGCCAGCAGCAAAGTTTTTTTTACATGGGCGACAAAGCTTACCGGGACAGGGAGGGGGACCCAGTACTTC.

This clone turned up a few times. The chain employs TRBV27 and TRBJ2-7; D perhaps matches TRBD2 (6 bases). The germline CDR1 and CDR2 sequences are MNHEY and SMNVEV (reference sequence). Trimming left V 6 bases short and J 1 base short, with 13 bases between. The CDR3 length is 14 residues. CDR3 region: CASRETGVSYEQYF. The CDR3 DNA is TGTGCCAGCAGGGAGACGGGGGTTTCCTACGAGCAGTACTTC.

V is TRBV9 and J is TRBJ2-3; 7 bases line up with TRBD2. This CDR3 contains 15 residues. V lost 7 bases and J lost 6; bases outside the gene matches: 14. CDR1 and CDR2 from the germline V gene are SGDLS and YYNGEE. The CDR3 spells CASGEGWGASDTQYF. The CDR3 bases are TGTGCCAGCGGGGAGGGGTGGGGCGCTTCGGATACGCAGTATTTT.

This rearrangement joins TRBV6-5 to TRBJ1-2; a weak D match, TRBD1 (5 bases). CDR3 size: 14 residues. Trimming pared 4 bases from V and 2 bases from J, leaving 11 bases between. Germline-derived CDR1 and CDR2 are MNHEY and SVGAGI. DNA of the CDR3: TGTGCCAGCAGTTCCGGGGGGAAAAACTATGGCTACACCTTC. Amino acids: CASSSGGKNYGYTF.

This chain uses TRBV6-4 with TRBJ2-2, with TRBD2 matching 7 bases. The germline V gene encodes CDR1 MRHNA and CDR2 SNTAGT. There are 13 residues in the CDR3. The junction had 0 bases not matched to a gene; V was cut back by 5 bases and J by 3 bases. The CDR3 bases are TGTGCCAGCAGTAGCGGGGACACCGGGGAGCTGTTTTTT. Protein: CASSSGDTGELFF.

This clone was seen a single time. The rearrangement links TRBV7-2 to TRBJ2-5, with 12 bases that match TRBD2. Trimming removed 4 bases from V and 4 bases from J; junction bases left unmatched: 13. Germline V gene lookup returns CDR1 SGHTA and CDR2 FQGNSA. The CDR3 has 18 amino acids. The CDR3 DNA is TGTGCCAGCAGCTCAGGCTCTAGCGGGGGGGAGAGTCGAGAGACCCAGTACTTC. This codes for CASSSGSSGGESRETQYF. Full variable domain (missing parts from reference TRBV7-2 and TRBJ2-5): GAGVSQSPSNKVTEKGKDVELRCDPISGHTALYWYRQSLGQGLEFLIYFQGNSAPDKSGLPSDRFSAERTGGSVSTLTIQRTQQEDSAVYLCASSSGSSGGESRETQYFGPGTRLLVL.

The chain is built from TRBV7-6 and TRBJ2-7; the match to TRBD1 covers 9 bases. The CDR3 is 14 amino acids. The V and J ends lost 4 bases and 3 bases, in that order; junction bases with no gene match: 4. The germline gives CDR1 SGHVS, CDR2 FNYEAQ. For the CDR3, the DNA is TGTGCCAGCAGCTCACAGGGGGCTTTCTACGAGCAGTACTTC. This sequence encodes CASSSQGAFYEQYF.

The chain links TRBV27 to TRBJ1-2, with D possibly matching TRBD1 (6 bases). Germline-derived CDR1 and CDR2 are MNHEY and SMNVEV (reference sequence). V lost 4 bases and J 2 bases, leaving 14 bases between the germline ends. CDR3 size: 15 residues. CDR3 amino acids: CASSSTGNLNYGYTF. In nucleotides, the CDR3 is TGTGCCAGCAGTTCCACAGGGAATTTAAACTATGGCTACACCTTC.

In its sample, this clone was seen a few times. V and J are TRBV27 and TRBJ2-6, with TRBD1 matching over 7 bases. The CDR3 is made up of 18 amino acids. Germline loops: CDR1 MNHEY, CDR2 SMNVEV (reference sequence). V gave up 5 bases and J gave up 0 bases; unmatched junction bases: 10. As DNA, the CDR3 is TGTGCCAGCAGTCTTACAGGGGTTTCTCTCTCTGGGGCCAACGTCCTGACTTTC. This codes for CASSLTGVSLSGANVLTF.

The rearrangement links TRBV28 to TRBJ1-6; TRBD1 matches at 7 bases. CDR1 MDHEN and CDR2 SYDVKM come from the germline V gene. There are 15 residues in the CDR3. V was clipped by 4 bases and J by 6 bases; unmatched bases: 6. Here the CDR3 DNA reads TGTGCCAGCAGTTCGATAGGGGGCCTTAATTCACCCCTCCACTTT. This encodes CASSSIGGLNSPLHF.

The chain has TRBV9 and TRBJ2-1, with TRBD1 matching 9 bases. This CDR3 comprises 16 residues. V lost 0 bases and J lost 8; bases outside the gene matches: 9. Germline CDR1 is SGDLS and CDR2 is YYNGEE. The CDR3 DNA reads TGTGCCAGCAGCGTAGTCGGGACAGGGCTCCCCCATGAGCAGTTCTTC. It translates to CASSVVGTGLPHEQFF.